A selection of T cell receptor beta chains follows, all from one sample in a study of patients and donors after allogeneic stem cell transplantation. TCRdb used MiXCR to reprocess the RT-PCR reads, holding one entry per CDR3 protein. The table has some 90,000 distinct CDR3 sequences, roughly 50% seen once. Input material: blood, either unsorted or a sorted T cell fraction (not recorded which). The receptors shown here come from a human donor who was either an allogeneic HSCT recipient or a stem cell or donor lymphocyte infusion donor (not recorded which). It is not recorded whose cells these are; they may come from a transplant donor. Each CDR3 is given without its conserved first and last residue.

TRBV20-1,TRBJ1-2,SARDSMTGSGYGYT
TRBV10-3,TRBJ1-6,AIRGPETTNSPLH
TRBV6-6,TRBJ1-1,ASTIRGTGMNTEAF
TRBV12-3/TRBV12-4,TRBJ1-1,ASRWDSLPNTEAF
TRBV15,TRBJ2-1,ATSRAPRQADEQF
TRBV4-2,TRBJ1-5,ASSQLLDKPQH
TRBV7-8,TRBJ1-4,ASSSTGIGEKLF
TRBV5-6,TRBJ1-2,ASSPIGRESNYGYT
TRBV6-5,TRBJ1-4,ASSYSMVRGVEKLF
TRBV4-3,TRBJ1-2,ASSQGQGHGYT
TRBV19,TRBJ2-4,ASSIRENIQY
TRBV7-9,TRBJ1-5,ASSLMAVGGQQPQH
TRBV15,TRBJ1-5,ATSTLDRAYQPQH
TRBV28,TRBJ1-5,ASSLLVRQPQH
TRBV12-3/TRBV12-4,TRBJ1-3,ASSFSGNTIY
TRBV28,TRBJ1-1,ASSYRYTEAF
TRBV20-1,TRBJ2-2,SAREAAGYSGELF
TRBV28,TRBJ1-6,ASGGQGISNSPLH
TRBV3-1,TRBJ1-5,ASSRGTGHAQPQH
TRBV12-3/TRBV12-4,TRBJ2-4,ASRDDRVRAKNIQY
TRBV25-1,TRBJ1-2,ASSESSFYGYT
TRBV28,TRBJ1-2,ASSLSTAGANYGYT
TRBV20-1,TRBJ1-2,SASSWGYT
TRBV29-1,TRBJ1-2,SVEVTLNYGYT
TRBV7-9,TRBJ1-5,ASSQGRGNQPQH
TRBV6-5,TRBJ1-1,ASSYRGQGNTEAF
TRBV12-3/TRBV12-4,TRBJ1-3,ASSMGLGNTIY
TRBV7-6,TRBJ2-2,ASSPVPPPNTGELF
TRBV15,TRBJ1-1,ATSRDVEVASEAF
TRBV5-1,TRBJ1-3,ASSLETGNGNTIY
TRBV4-1,TRBJ1-2,ASLGTGRGYGYT
TRBV18,TRBJ1-5,ASSPPSTEPYQPQH
TRBV6-5,TRBJ1-3,ASSYVTGAKGNTIY
TRBV28,TRBJ2-2,ASRGGSLDTGELF
TRBV12-3/TRBV12-4,TRBJ1-6,ASSFTRSPLH
TRBV6-5,TRBJ1-4,ASSVVSPGTRFEKLF
TRBV7-2,TRBJ1-4,ASSLNPGGYNEKLF
TRBV10-2,TRBJ1-2,ASSDGYGYT
TRBV27,TRBJ1-6,ASSPRVISPLH
TRBV7-8,TRBJ1-5,ASSPLRSPNQPQH
TRBV7-9,TRBJ2-5,ASSHHNRGPQETQY
TRBV7-7,TRBJ1-3,ASSQGTDSGNTIY